This T cell receptor beta chain emerged from a study of shared clonotypes between healthy human individuals. TCRdb's copy holds only in-frame clones and misses some; the assay was immunoSEQ multiplex PCR. The sample includes 450,000 to 500,000 clones, almost 80% of them seen just once. Germline CDR1 MGHRA, CDR2 YSYEKL. The CDR3 has 14 residues. After removal of 6 bases from V and 8 bases from J, the junction contained 9 bases not matched to a gene. Unsorted samples relied on about 100 million PBMCs, which served as the source of genomic DNA. Input material: PBMCs. This TCR was sampled from a woman aged 40 to 50 in good health. Some clones in this sample may be carry-over from other donors' samples. This chain uses TRBV4-1 with TRBJ1-2; 10 positions match TRBD1. DNA of the CDR3: TGCGCCAGCAGGAGAGGACAGGGGGTCGGAGGCTACACCTTC. Translation gives CASRRGQGVGGYTF.